Listed below are T cell receptor beta chains from one sample, sequenced in a study of blood T cell repertoires in COVID-19. Sequenced by immunoSEQ multiplex PCR; TCRdb stores in-frame clones only, minus some. Here the sample spans 55,000 to 70,000 clones, 70% to 80% being singletons. Specimen: peripheral blood. The receptors stem from a human donor in a cohort sampled during active COVID-19. Both conserved end residues are part of each CDR3.

>TRBV29-1
CSVAARRTSGGFYNEQFF
>TRBV20-1
CSASRTPQGEQYF
>TRBV19
CASTIRSGVNPYGYTF
>TRBV5-6
CASSLWTPGGNQPQHF
>TRBV10-3
CAIRQGGNQPQHF
>TRBV28
CASSWAPDSYEQYF
>TRBV10-3
CASGLAGGQDTQYF
>TRBV2
CASRVGADDTQYF
>TRBV11-2
CASSSSLAGGQETQYF
>TRBV4-3
CASSQGSQGGLYGYTF
>TRBV4-1
CASSQTSGNYNEQFF
>TRBV2
CASRATGGDGNEQFF
>TRBV5-1
CASSTTTDTQYF
>TRBV2
CASSGFGGNYEQYF
>TRBV7-8
CASSLRPGQGATGELFF
>TRBV27
CASSLSLAGPGTQYF
>TRBV5-1
CASSLEAGVPTNEQFF
>TRBV9
CASSVDGGEGGTDTQYF
>TRBV10-3
CAISESAGTGNTIYF
>TRBV28
CASSWTYHYGYTF
>TRBV5-4
CASSHNPTGLGTDTQYF
>TRBV18
CASSLGTSGTGDTQYF
>TRBV19
CASSTLAGGNNEQFF